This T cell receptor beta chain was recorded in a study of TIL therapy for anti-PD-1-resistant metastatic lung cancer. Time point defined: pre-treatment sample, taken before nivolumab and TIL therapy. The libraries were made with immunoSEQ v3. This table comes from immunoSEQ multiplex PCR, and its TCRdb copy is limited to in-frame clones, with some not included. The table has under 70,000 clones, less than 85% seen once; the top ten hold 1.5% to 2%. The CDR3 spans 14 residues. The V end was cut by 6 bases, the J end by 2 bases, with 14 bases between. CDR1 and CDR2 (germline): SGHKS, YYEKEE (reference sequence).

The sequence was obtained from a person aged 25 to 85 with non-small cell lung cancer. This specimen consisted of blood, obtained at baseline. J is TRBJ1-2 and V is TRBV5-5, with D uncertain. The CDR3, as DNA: TGTGCCAGCACCCTGGCGGCAGCGAACTATGGCTACACCTTC. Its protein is CASTLAAANYGYTF.